The clone carrying this T cell receptor (beta chain) was seen once. Its antigen is currently unknown. This record belongs to a study of cytomegalovirus exposure and HLA in healthy donors. From germline, CDR1 is LGHNA and CDR2 YSLEER. The CDR3 is 14 residues long. Trimming removed 6 bases at V and 4 bases at J, with 12 bases between. Clones were read by immunoSEQ multiplex PCR, and TCRdb kept only the in-frame ones, dropping some. The table has about 130,000 clones, roughly nine tenths seen once; the top ten hold 0.95% to 1.3%. Overall study findings and caveats: Among TCR beta chains, those listed as cytomegalovirus-associated numbered some 170. In vitro checks showed that three CMV-associated chains really do target CMV antigens.

Sample: PBMCs. The chain links TRBV4-3 to TRBJ2-2; D call uncertain. The clonotype originates from a woman in her late teens or twenties in good health and CMV-seronegative. The CDR3 nucleotides are TGCGCCAGCAGACTACTGCGATCCACCGGGGAGCTGTTTTTT. Translated: CASRLLRSTGELFF.